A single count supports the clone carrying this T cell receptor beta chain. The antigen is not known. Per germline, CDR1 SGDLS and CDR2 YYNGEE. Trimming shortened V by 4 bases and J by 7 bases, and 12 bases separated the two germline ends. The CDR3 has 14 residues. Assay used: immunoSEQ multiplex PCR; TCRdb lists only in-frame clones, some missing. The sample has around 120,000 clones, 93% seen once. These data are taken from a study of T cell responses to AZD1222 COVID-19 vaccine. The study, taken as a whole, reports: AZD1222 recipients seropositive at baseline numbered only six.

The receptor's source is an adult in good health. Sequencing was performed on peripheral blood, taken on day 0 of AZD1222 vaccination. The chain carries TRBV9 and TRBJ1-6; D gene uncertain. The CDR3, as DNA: TGTGCCAGCAGCCCATCCGTTGAGAATTCACCCCTCCACTTT. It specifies CASSPSVENSPLHF.